This TCR beta chain came from a study of beta chain features in type 1 diabetes. General study results and limits: The naive, central memory and Treg TCRB repertoires of patients appeared to be more similar to one another than those of healthy donors. Shorter templates might be favored by PCR, equally in patients and controls. Type 1 diabetes patients showed a moderate but significant shortening of TCRB CDR3s in all four CD4+ subsets.

The sequenced template was cDNA made from the entire isolated RNA. TCRdb's table, derived via immunoSEQ multiplex PCR, lists solely in-frame clones and lacks some. The repertoire has approximately 300,000 clones, about 11% of them found once; the top ten carry 0.015%. Details on this clone: Its specificity is not known.

Cells sorted by CD45RO/CCR7/CD25/CD127/CD95/CD27 comprised CD4+ naive, central memory, regulatory and stem cell-like memory cells. The CDR3 runs 17 residues. Trimming at V came to 0 bases and at J to 4 bases, leaving 9 bases not matched to a gene. The germline V gene encodes CDR1 SGDLS and CDR2 YYNGEE. V gene TRBV9 combines with J gene TRBJ2-3; TRBD2 matches 9 bases. The sequence was obtained from a woman aged 25 to 39 in good health. The sequencing sample was made of naive CD4+ T cells from blood. The DNA for the CDR3 is TGTGCCAGCAGCGTAGGGGTTAGCGGGAGATTTTCAGATACGCAGTATTTT. Translation: CASSVGVSGRFSDTQYF.